This TCR beta chain was captured in a study of T cell repertoires in cytomegalovirus infection. Study in general: Recently identified HLA-C-restricted CMV epitopes were among the peptides used. The public TCR beta signatures pointed to both CMV infection and matching HLA type.

The sample holds a few counts of this clonotype. The antigen remains undetermined. Via MiXCR, TCRdb re-called the reads, giving one row per CDR3 protein. The sample has 900,000 to 950,000 distinct CDR3 sequences; around 30% are singletons. Study-level findings and limits: Across the ex vivo response, the dominant clonotypes were HLA-C-restricted CMV-specific TCR beta clonotypes. Using cumulative public TCR beta family frequency, the authors identified those who carried CMV together with the relevant HLA.

V lost 5 bases to trimming and J lost 9 bases; unmatched junction nucleotides: 15. CDR3 length: 15 amino acids. Germline assignment: CDR1 SGHNT and CDR2 YYREEE (reference sequence). The specimen was cultured CD8+ T cells from PBMCs, collected from culture after CMV antigen stimulation. The rearrangement joins TRBV5-4 to TRBJ2-7; 9 bases map to TRBD1. This TCR came from a human donor in good health (CMV status not recorded). Some clones in this sample may be carry-over from other donors' samples. This CDR3 reads CASSSGTGSLRGQYV. The CDR3, as DNA: TGTGCCAGCAGTTCCGGGACAGGGAGCCTACGAGGGCAGTACGTC.